Listed below are T cell receptor beta chains from one sample, sequenced in a study of OX40 agonist ivuxolimab in advanced cancers. Profiled with immunoSEQ multiplex PCR; TCRdb holds only in-frame clones, not every one. The table has 7,000 to 9,500 clones, more than 85% seen once. Here the sequenced sample was CD4+ or CD8+ T cells sorted from blood, taken in a trial of the OX40 agonist ivuxolimab. All receptors derive from an adult with an advanced solid tumor such as melanoma, head and neck, liver or kidney cancer. Each CDR3 is given with its conserved first and last residue. D genes are given only for firm matches. A row's size may be missing; if present it is once, few, many or a size class.

TRBJ1-2,.,.,TRBV21-1,CASSRERNYGYTF,TGTGCCAGCAGCCGGGAGCGAAACTATGGCTACACCTTC
TRBJ1-1,.,TRBD1,TRBV4-1,CASRTGGTEAFF,TGCGCCAGCCGGACAGGGGGCACTGAAGCTTTCTTT
TRBJ2-7,.,.,TRBV7-2,CASSSHGQPPYEQYF,TGTGCCAGCAGCTCACACGGACAGCCTCCCTACGAGCAGTACTTC
TRBJ2-1,.,.,TRBV10-3,CAISENGGSWDEQFF,TGTGCCATCAGTGAGAATGGAGGGTCATGGGATGAGCAGTTCTTC
TRBJ2-2,.,.,TRBV5-5,CASSPKVDTGELFF,TGTGCCAGCAGCCCGAAAGTGGATACCGGGGAGCTGTTTTTT
TRBJ1-3,.,TRBD1,TRBV19,CASTSGTGRSGNTIYF,TGTGCCAGTACTTCCGGGACAGGACGCTCTGGAAACACCATATATTTT
TRBJ2-5,.,.,TRBV13,CASSLEDRETVNETQYF,TGTGCCAGCAGCTTAGAGGACCGCGAGACAGTGAATGAGACCCAGTACTTC
TRBJ2-1,.,TRBD2,TRBV7-2,CASSLGLAGGNEQFF,TGTGCCAGCAGCTTGGGACTAGCGGGGGGCAATGAGCAGTTCTTC
TRBJ2-2,.,.,TRBV4-2,CASTGRGSDLDTGELFF,TGTGCCAGCACCGGCAGGGGTAGCGATCTGGACACCGGGGAGCTGTTTTTT
TRBJ2-6,.,.,TRBV29-1,CSVEIADSGANVLTF,TGCAGCGTTGAGATAGCGGACTCTGGGGCCAACGTCCTGACTTTC
TRBJ2-7,.,.,TRBV5-6,CASRGQDYEQYF,TGTGCCAGCAGGGGACAAGACTACGAGCAGTACTTC
TRBJ2-1,.,TRBD1,TRBV27,CASSLKGQGPAGGLHEQFF,TGTGCCAGCAGTTTAAAGGGACAGGGGCCAGCTGGAGGGCTCCATGAGCAGTTCTTC
TRBJ2-5,few,TRBD2,TRBV7-9,CASGGRLAGETQYF,TGTGCCAGCGGGGGGAGACTAGCGGGGGAGACCCAGTACTTC
TRBJ2-1,.,TRBD1,TRBV6-1,CASSTGQGTYNEQFF,TGTGCCAGCAGCACCGGACAGGGGACCTACAATGAGCAGTTCTTC
TRBJ2-1,.,TRBD2,TRBV13,CASSSTSGNEQFF,TGTGCCAGCAGCTCGACTAGCGGGAATGAGCAGTTCTTC
TRBJ1-1,.,.,TRBV14,CASSHPGHTNTEAFF,TGTGCCAGCAGCCATCCGGGACACACGAACACTGAAGCTTTCTTT
TRBJ2-1,.,TRBD2,TRBV28,CASSLVAGGSYNEQFF,TGTGCCAGCAGTTTGGTAGCGGGAGGATCCTACAATGAGCAGTTCTTC
TRBJ2-5,.,TRBD1,TRBV11-3,CASSPGTGQKTQYF,TGTGCCAGCAGCCCTGGGACAGGGCAAAAGACCCAGTACTTC
TRBJ2-7,.,TRBD1,TRBV19,CASSTGTGKGSDEQYF,TGTGCCAGTAGTACCGGGACAGGGAAAGGTTCGGACGAGCAGTACTTC
TRBJ2-7,.,.,TRBV6-5,CASSGVDEQYF,TGTGCCAGCAGTGGGGTCGACGAGCAGTACTTC
TRBJ1-3,.,.,TRBV4-1,CASSQALAGGNTIYF,TGCGCCAGCAGCCAAGCCCTAGCGGGCGGAAACACCATATATTTT
TRBJ2-7,.,.,TRBV11-1,CASSLGLRGEQYF,TGTGCCAGCAGCTTAGGCCTACGGGGCGAGCAGTACTTC
TRBJ2-7,.,.,TRBV28,CASSLGWGPYEQYF,TGTGCCAGCAGTTTGGGTTGGGGACCCTACGAGCAGTACTTC
TRBJ2-5,.,TRBD1,TRBV2,CASSKGQGGQETQYF,TGTGCCAGCAGTAAAGGACAGGGGGGACAAGAGACCCAGTACTTC
TRBJ2-1,.,TRBD1,TRBV19,CASRQRGREQFF,TGTGCCAGTAGGCAAAGGGGGCGCGAGCAGTTCTTC